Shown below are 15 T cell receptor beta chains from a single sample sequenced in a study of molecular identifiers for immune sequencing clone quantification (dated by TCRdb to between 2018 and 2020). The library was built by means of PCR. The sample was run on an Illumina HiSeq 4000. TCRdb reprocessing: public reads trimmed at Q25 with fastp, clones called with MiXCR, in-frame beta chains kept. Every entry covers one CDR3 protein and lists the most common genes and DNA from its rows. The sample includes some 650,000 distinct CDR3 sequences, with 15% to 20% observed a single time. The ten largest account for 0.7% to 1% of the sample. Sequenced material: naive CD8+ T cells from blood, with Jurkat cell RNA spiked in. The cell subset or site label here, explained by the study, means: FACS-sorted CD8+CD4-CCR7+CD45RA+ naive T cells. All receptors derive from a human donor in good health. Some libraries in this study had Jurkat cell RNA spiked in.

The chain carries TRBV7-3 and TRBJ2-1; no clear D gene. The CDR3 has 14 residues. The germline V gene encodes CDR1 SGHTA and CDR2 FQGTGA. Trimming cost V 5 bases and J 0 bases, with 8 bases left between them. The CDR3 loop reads CASSPGNSYNEQFF. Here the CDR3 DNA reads TGTGCCAGCAGCCCTGGCAACTCCTACAATGAGCAGTTCTTC. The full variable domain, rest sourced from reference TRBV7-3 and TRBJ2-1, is GAGVSQTPSNKVTEKGKYVELRCDPISGHTALYWYRQSLGQGPEFLIYFQGTGAADDSGLPNDRFFAVRPEGSVSTLKIQRTERGDSAVYLCASSPGNSYNEQFFGPGTRLTVL.

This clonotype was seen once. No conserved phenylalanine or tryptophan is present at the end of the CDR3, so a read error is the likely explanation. The CDR3 reads CASSLRGGSSYEQYS. The CDR3 coding sequence is TGTGCCAGCAGTTTACGGGGGGGGAGCTCCTACGAGCAGTACTCC. J is TRBJ2-7 and V is TRBV27; 8 nucleotides match TRBD2. CDR1 and CDR2 from the germline V gene are MNHEY and SMNVEV (reference sequence). This CDR3 is 15 amino acids long. J gave up 0 bases and V 2 bases, and 3 bases lay outside the gene matches.

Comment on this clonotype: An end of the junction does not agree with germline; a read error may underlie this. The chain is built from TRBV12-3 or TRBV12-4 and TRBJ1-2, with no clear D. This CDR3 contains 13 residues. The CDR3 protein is CASSLVRSHGYAF. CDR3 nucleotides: TGTGCCAGCAGTTTAGTCAGGAGCCATGGCTACGCCTTC.

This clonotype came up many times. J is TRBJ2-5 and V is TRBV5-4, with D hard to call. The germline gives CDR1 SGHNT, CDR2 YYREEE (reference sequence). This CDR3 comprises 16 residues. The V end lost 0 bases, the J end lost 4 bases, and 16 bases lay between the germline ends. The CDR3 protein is CASSLVGSPFRETQYF. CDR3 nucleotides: TGTGCCAGCAGCTTGGTTGGCTCTCCCTTCCGAGAGACCCAGTACTTC.

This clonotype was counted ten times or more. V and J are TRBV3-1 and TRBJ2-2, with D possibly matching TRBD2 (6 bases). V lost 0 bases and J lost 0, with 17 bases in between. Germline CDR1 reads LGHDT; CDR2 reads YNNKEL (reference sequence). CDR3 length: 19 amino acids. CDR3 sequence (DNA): TGTGCCAGCAGCCAAGATGTGAGTTGGAGGGAGCCGAACACCGGGGAGCTGTTTTTT. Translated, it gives CASSQDVSWREPNTGELFF.

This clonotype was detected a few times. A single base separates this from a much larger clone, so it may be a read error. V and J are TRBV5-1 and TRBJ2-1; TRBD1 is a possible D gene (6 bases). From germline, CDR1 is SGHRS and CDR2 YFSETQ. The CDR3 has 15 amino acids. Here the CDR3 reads CASSGPDSSYNGQFF. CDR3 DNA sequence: TGCGCCAGCAGCGGCCCGGACAGTTCCTACAATGGGCAGTTCTTC.

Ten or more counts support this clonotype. The CDR3 protein is CASSPPTGELFF. The CDR3, as DNA: TGTGCCAGCAGTCCCCCAACCGGGGAGCTGTTTTTT. J is TRBJ2-2 and V is TRBV12-3 or TRBV12-4; the D is unclear. The CDR3 spans 12 residues. The ends were cut back, 5 bases at V and 5 bases at J, with 6 bases in the middle.

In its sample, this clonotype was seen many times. The CDR3 DNA reads as TGTGCCAGCAGTCGAACCACCCAAGAGACCCAGTACTTC. Its protein product is CASSRTTQETQYF. The V and J genes are TRBV27 and TRBJ2-5, with D unclear. There are 13 residues in the CDR3. Trimming took off 5 bases at V and 1 base at J, with 8 bases between the two ends. Germline values: CDR1 MNHEY, CDR2 SMNVEV (reference sequence).

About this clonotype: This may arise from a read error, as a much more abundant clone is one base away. The CDR3 sequence: CASSLALAGREPNSYERYF. The DNA for the CDR3 is TGCGCCAGCAGCTTGGCGCTAGCGGGTAGAGAACCGAACTCCTACGAGCGGTACTTC. The gene calls are TRBV5-1 and TRBJ2-7; 8 bases fit TRBD2. From germline, CDR1 is SGHRS and CDR2 YFSETQ. The CDR3 has 19 amino acids.

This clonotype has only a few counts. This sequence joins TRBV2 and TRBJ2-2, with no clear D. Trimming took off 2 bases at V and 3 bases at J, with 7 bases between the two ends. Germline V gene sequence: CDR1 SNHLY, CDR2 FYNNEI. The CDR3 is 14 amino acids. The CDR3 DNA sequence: TGTGCCAGCAGTGAATGGGCTTACACCGGGGAGCTGTTTTTT. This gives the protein CASSEWAYTGELFF.

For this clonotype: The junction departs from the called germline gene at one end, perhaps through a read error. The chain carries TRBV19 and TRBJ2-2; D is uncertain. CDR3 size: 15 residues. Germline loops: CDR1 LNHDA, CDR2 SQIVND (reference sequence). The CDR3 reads CASSISYSNTRELFF. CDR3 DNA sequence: TGTGCCAGTAGTATAAGCTACTCGAACACCAGGGAGCTGTTTTTT.

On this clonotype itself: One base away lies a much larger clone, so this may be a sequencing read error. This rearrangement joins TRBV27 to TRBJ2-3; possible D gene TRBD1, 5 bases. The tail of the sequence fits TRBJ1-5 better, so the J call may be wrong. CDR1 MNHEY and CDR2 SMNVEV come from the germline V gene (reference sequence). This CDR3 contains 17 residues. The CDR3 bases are TGTGCCAGCAGTTTATCGGGACTAGCGGGAGGCACAGATACGCAGCATTTT. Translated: CASSLSGLAGGTDTQHF.

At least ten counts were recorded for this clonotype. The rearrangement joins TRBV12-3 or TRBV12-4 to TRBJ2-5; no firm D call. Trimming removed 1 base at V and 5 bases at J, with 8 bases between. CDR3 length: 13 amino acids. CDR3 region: CASSLVGLETQYF. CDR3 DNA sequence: TGTGCCAGCAGTTTAGTTGGGCTTGAGACCCAGTACTTC.

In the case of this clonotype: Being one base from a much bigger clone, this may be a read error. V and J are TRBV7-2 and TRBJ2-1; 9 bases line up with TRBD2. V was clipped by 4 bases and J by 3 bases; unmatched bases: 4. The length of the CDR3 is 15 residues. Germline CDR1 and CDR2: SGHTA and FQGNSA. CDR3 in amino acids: CASSSSGRCYNEQFF. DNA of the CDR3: TGTGCCAGCAGCTCGAGCGGGAGGTGCTACAATGAGCAGTTCTTC.

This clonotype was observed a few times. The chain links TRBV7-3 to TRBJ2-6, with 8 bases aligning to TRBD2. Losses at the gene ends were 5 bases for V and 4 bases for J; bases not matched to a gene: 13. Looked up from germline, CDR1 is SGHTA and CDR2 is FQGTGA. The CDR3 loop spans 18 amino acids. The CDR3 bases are TGTGCCAGCAGCCCTCAGGGGATAGCGGGATTGGGGGCCAACGTCCTGACTTTC. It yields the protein CASSPQGIAGLGANVLTF.